The next 28 T cell receptor beta chains were all read from a single sample in a study of beta chain features in type 1 diabetes. Findings of the study overall: Shorter TCRB CDR3s, moderately but significantly so, marked every one of the four CD4+ subsets in Type 1 diabetes patients.

These receptors' targets are unknown. Sequencing targeted expressed TCRB transcripts, as all isolated RNA had been reverse transcribed. TCRdb's table, derived via immunoSEQ multiplex PCR, lists solely in-frame clones and lacks some. The data contain 330,000 or so clones, around an eighth of them singletons. The sample taken for sequencing was naive CD4+ T cells from blood. These receptors all come from a woman under 30 with type 1 diabetes.

The chain uses TRBV7-9 and TRBJ2-3, with 8 bases lining up with TRBD1. Trimming cost V 0 bases and J 2 bases; bases outside gene matches: 4. CDR3 length: 16 amino acids. Per germline, CDR1 SEHNR and CDR2 FQNEAQ (reference sequence). In DNA form, the CDR3 reads TGTGCCAGCAGCTTAGCAGAACAGGGGGTCACAGATACGCAGTATTTT. It is translated as CASSLAEQGVTDTQYF.

A few counts support this clone. V is TRBV6-5 and J is TRBJ1-2, with D perhaps TRBD1 (5 bases). The CDR3 spans 13 residues. Germline CDR1 MNHEY, CDR2 SVGAGI. Trimming removed 7 bases from V and 2 bases from J, with 11 bases in between. CDR3 sequence: CASTDRQNYGYTF. The CDR3 nucleotides read TGTGCCAGCACCGACCGACAGAACTATGGCTACACCTTC.

This clone has just a few counts. The V and J genes are TRBV5-1 and TRBJ2-7; TRBD2 matches 9 bases. Looked up from germline, CDR1 is SGHRS and CDR2 is YFSETQ. With 2 bases clipped from V and 6 bases from J, the junction kept 9 bases outside the gene matches. The CDR3 has 15 residues. The CDR3 DNA reads TGCGCCAGCAGCTTTGAGAGCGGGGGGCAAGGCGAGCAGTACTTC. Protein product: CASSFESGGQGEQYF.

There are a few counts of this clone. This rearrangement joins TRBV5-1 to TRBJ2-7; 10 positions agree with TRBD1. V was clipped by 4 bases and J by 5 bases; unmatched bases: 9. Looked up from germline, CDR1 is SGHRS and CDR2 is YFSETQ. CDR3 size: 15 residues. CDR3 residues: CASSLTGTGVHEQYF. The CDR3 DNA reads as TGCGCCAGCAGCCTCACCGGGACAGGGGTCCACGAGCAGTACTTC.

This rearrangement joins TRBV28 to TRBJ1-1, with 10 bases aligning to TRBD1. The trim removed 5 bases at V and 2 bases at J, leaving 8 bases unmatched. CDR1 and CDR2 from the germline V gene are MDHEN and SYDVKM. The CDR3 loop spans 16 amino acids. This chain's CDR3 is CASSILTGGLNTEAFF. CDR3 nucleotide sequence: TGTGCCAGCAGTATTCTGACAGGGGGCTTAAACACTGAAGCTTTCTTT. The variable domain in full, with the rest retrieved from reference TRBV28 and TRBJ1-1, is DVKVTQSSRYLVKRTGEKVFLECVQDMDHENMFWYRQDPGLGLRLIYFSYDVKMKEKGDIPEGYSVSREKKERFSLILESASTNQTSMYLCASSILTGGLNTEAFFGQGTRLTVV.

V usage is TRBV4-1 and J usage is TRBJ2-1; perhaps TRBD2 as D (6 bases). V shed 4 bases and J shed 7 bases, with 11 bases lying between them. The CDR3 runs to 13 residues. CDR1 is MGHRA and CDR2 is YSYEKL in the germline V gene. The CDR3 DNA is TGCGCCAGCAGCCCCTTTGGGGGGAATGAGCAGTTCTTC. Translating it yields CASSPFGGNEQFF.

The table lists this clone with a few counts. This chain joins TRBV6-1 and TRBJ2-1, with 10 nucleotides matching TRBD2. CDR1 and CDR2 from the germline V gene are MNHNS and SASEGT. The CDR3 is 16 residues long. V dropped 4 bases and J dropped 2; count of bases not matched to a gene: 5. CDR3 coding DNA: TGTGCCAGCAGTGGTGGGCTAGCGGGAGCCTACAATGAGCAGTTCTTC. This translates into CASSGGLAGAYNEQFF.

The table lists this clone with a few counts. This chain joins TRBV9 and TRBJ1-3; 7 bases align to TRBD1. V shed 4 bases and J 4 bases; nucleotides not matched to a gene: 17. This CDR3 region has 18 residues. Germline lookup yields CDR1 SGDLS and CDR2 YYNGEE. For the CDR3, the DNA is TGTGCCAGCAGCCCTCCGATGGGACAGACATTTAAAGGAAACACCATATATTTT. This gives the protein CASSPPMGQTFKGNTIYF.

The V and J genes are TRBV29-1 and TRBJ2-4, with D maybe TRBD2 (5 bases). CDR3 length: 16 residues. V shed 2 bases and J shed 1 base, with 15 bases lying between them. Germline V gene lookup returns CDR1 SQVTM and CDR2 ANQGSEA. CDR3 coding DNA: TGCAGCGTTGAATTCTTCGGGGTAATGGCCAAAAACATTCAGTACTTC. Translating it yields CSVEFFGVMAKNIQYF.

This clone was detected a few times. The chain employs TRBV15 and TRBJ1-4; 10 bases fit TRBD1. Germline V gene lookup returns CDR1 LNHNV and CDR2 YYDKDF (reference sequence). The CDR3 has 13 residues. The V and J ends lost 6 bases and 8 bases, in that order; junction bases with no gene match: 3. CDR3: CATRTGGHEKLFF. The CDR3, as DNA: TGTGCCACCAGGACAGGGGGCCACGAAAAACTGTTTTTT.

This clone was picked up a small number of times. This chain connects TRBV9 to TRBJ2-2; 12 bases agree with TRBD2. Germline loops: CDR1 SGDLS, CDR2 YYNGEE. The CDR3 spans 19 residues. The V segment lost 3 bases and the J segment 2 bases; nucleotides outside the gene matches: 11. CDR3 protein: CASSAAGTSGPINTGELFF. Here the CDR3 DNA reads TGTGCCAGCAGCGCGGCCGGGACTAGCGGGCCAATCAACACCGGGGAGCTGTTTTTT. Using reference TRBV9 and TRBJ2-2 for the parts outside the CDR3, the full variable domain is DSGVTQTPKHLITATGQRVTLRCSPRSGDLSVYWYQQSLDQGLQFLIQYYNGEERAKGNILERFSAQQFPDLHSELNLSSLELGDSALYFCASSAAGTSGPINTGELFFGEGSRLTVL.

About this clone itself: Its ends do not fully match the called genes, so a read error is possible. This rearrangement joins TRBV4-2 to TRBJ2-7; 8 bases are a match to TRBD2. From germline, CDR1 is LGHNA and CDR2 YNFKEQ. The CDR3 length is 17 residues. The CDR3 nucleotides read TGTGCCAGCAGCCTAAGCGGGGGACGGACATCCTCCCACGAGCAGTACTTC. This gives the protein CASSLSGGRTSSHEQYF.

V is TRBV7-3 and J is TRBJ2-2; 13 bases line up with TRBD2. This CDR3 has 16 amino acids. Germline loops: CDR1 SGHTA, CDR2 FQGTGA. After removal of 5 bases from V and 6 bases from J, the junction contained 6 bases not matched to a gene. The CDR3 loop is CASSPGLAGVSGELFF. Written as DNA, the CDR3 is TGTGCCAGCAGCCCCGGACTAGCGGGAGTATCCGGGGAGCTGTTTTTT.

In this sample, this clone turned up a few times. The V call is TRBV9, the J call TRBJ2-7; 7 bases match TRBD1. Per germline, CDR1 SGDLS and CDR2 YYNGEE. Unmatched junction bases numbered 11, after V lost 3 bases and J lost 2 bases. This CDR3 has 16 amino acids. The CDR3 DNA is TGTGCCAGCAGCGCTGGTGGACAGGCGTCCCCCTACGAGCAGTACTTC. Protein sequence: CASSAGGQASPYEQYF.

The J gene is TRBJ2-6, the V gene TRBV19; D not resolved. Looked up from germline, CDR1 is LNHDA and CDR2 is SQIVND (reference sequence). CDR3 length: 15 residues. V was trimmed by 3 bases and J by 0 bases, leaving 6 bases between them. Written as DNA, the CDR3 is TGTGCCAGTAGTATCCAGTACTCTGGGGCCAACGTCCTGACTTTC. Translating it yields CASSIQYSGANVLTF. Full variable domain (outside the CDR3, taken from reference TRBV19 and TRBJ2-6): DGGITQSPKYLFRKEGQNVTLSCEQNLNHDAMYWYRQDPGQGLRLIYYSQIVNDFQKGDIAEGYSVSREKKESFPLTVTSAQKNPTAFYLCASSIQYSGANVLTFGAGSRLTVL.

The genes are TRBV5-1 and TRBJ2-5; D gene ambiguous. V gave up 0 bases and J gave up 2 bases, with 11 bases separating them. Germline lookup yields CDR1 SGHRS and CDR2 YFSETQ. The CDR3 is 15 amino acids. The CDR3 is CASSLGATVQETQYF. For the CDR3, the DNA is TGCGCCAGCAGCTTGGGGGCCACCGTACAAGAGACCCAGTACTTC.

This clone was picked up a small number of times. The chain combines TRBV28 with TRBJ2-3; TRBD1 agrees at 7 bases. Trimming took 6 bases from V and 11 from J; bases not matched to a gene: 14. The CDR3 contains 14 residues. Germline V gene lookup returns CDR1 MDHEN and CDR2 SYDVKM. This chain's CDR3 is CASRSGQLSSVQYF. CDR3 nucleotides: TGTGCCAGCAGATCGGGACAGCTGTCGTCAGTGCAGTATTTT.

V gene TRBV2 combines with J gene TRBJ2-5; tentatively, D is TRBD2 (7 bases). Germline CDR1 and CDR2: SNHLY and FYNNEI. Trimming removed 2 bases from V and 4 bases from J, with 14 bases in between. This CDR3 spans 15 amino acids. CDR3 amino acids: CASSEWGGSRETQYF. DNA of the CDR3: TGTGCCAGCAGTGAATGGGGGGGCTCAAGAGAGACCCAGTACTTC.

This clone showed up just a few times. The chain couples TRBV29-1 to TRBJ2-3; tentative D call: TRBD2 (6 bases). Germline V CDR1 and CDR2: SQVTM, ANQGSEA. V was clipped by 6 bases and J by 0 bases, with 10 bases between them. CDR3 length: 13 amino acids. In DNA form, the CDR3 reads TGCAGCGTCTCGGAGGGTAGCACAGATACGCAGTATTTT. Its translation is CSVSEGSTDTQYF.

The chain is built from TRBV4-1 and TRBJ2-7, with TRBD2 as a possible D gene (5 bases). This CDR3 is built from 12 residues. CDR1 is MGHRA, CDR2 YSYEKL, per germline. V was clipped by 3 bases and J by 6 bases, with 9 bases between them. The CDR3 nucleotides read TGCGCCAGCAGCCACCCCCGGGGCGAGCAGTACTTC. It is translated as CASSHPRGEQYF.

The sample holds a few counts of this clone. V usage is TRBV9 and J usage is TRBJ2-7; TRBD2 is a possible D gene (7 bases). Looked up from germline, CDR1 is SGDLS and CDR2 is YYNGEE. The CDR3 extends over 16 amino acids. Trimming took off 0 bases at V and 2 bases at J, with 15 bases between the two ends. The DNA of the CDR3 is TGTGCCAGCAGCGTAGAGGGGGGGGACCCGCCCTACGAGCAGTACTTC. Amino acids: CASSVEGGDPPYEQYF.

The gene calls are TRBV9 and TRBJ2-1; D might be TRBD1 (6 bases). Trimming removed 3 bases from V and 8 bases from J, with 9 bases in between. Germline V gives CDR1 SGDLS, CDR2 YYNGEE. The CDR3 extends over 12 amino acids. The CDR3 DNA is TGTGCCAGCAGCGAGGGGGAAGATGAGCAGTTCTTC. Its protein product is CASSEGEDEQFF.

The rearrangement joins TRBV7-9 to TRBJ2-4, with 8 bases lining up with TRBD2. V dropped 2 bases and J dropped 7; count of bases not matched to a gene: 7. The germline V gene encodes CDR1 SEHNR and CDR2 FQNEAQ (reference sequence). The CDR3 length is 15 residues. Here the CDR3 DNA reads TGTGCCAGCAGCTTAAGGGGCGTAGCGGGGAACATTCAGTACTTC. The encoded protein is CASSLRGVAGNIQYF.

V gene TRBV18 combines with J gene TRBJ2-3, with 7 bases identical to TRBD2. J was trimmed by 5 bases and V by 5 bases; bases with no gene match: 7. The germline CDR1 and CDR2 sequences are KGHSH and LQKENI. The CDR3 spans 14 residues. CDR3 protein: CASSTTSPKDTQYF. CDR3 nucleotide sequence: TGTGCCAGCTCAACGACTAGCCCTAAAGATACGCAGTATTTT.

The chain uses TRBV19 and TRBJ2-3, with TRBD1 matching over 8 bases. This CDR3 region has 12 residues. The trim removed 10 bases at V and 2 bases at J, leaving 2 bases unmatched. From germline, CDR1 is LNHDA and CDR2 SQIVND (reference sequence). The CDR3 region has the DNA TGTGCCACGACAGGGGACACAGATACGCAGTATTTT. Amino acids: CATTGDTDTQYF.

The sample holds a few counts of this clone. The chain has TRBV20-1 and TRBJ1-3; D not resolved. This CDR3 is 11 amino acids long. Germline lookup yields CDR1 DFQATT and CDR2 SNEGSKA (reference sequence). V was cut by 6 bases and J by 4 bases, with 7 bases left in between. Here the CDR3 reads CSAMQGNTIYF. The CDR3, as DNA: TGCAGTGCAATGCAGGGAAACACCATATATTTT.

The V and J genes are TRBV9 and TRBJ2-7; the match to TRBD1 covers 8 bases. V trimming: 4 bases; J trimming: 6 bases; junction bases outside the gene matches: 15. Germline V gene data show CDR1 as SGDLS and CDR2 as YYNGEE. The CDR3 sequence is 16 residues long. The chain's CDR3 is CASSPRQGRPGAEQYF. CDR3 coding DNA: TGTGCCAGCAGCCCCCGACAGGGGCGCCCGGGGGCCGAGCAGTACTTC.

The chain couples TRBV11-1 to TRBJ1-1; 7 nucleotides line up with TRBD1. The CDR3 totals 16 residues. J lost 1 base, V lost 6 bases, and 11 bases had no gene match. CDR1 is SGHAT, CDR2 FQDESV, per germline (reference sequence). CDR3 bases: TGTGCCAGCAGTCTCAAGACAGGGAAGGCGAACACTGAAGCTTTCTTT. This codes for CASSLKTGKANTEAFF.